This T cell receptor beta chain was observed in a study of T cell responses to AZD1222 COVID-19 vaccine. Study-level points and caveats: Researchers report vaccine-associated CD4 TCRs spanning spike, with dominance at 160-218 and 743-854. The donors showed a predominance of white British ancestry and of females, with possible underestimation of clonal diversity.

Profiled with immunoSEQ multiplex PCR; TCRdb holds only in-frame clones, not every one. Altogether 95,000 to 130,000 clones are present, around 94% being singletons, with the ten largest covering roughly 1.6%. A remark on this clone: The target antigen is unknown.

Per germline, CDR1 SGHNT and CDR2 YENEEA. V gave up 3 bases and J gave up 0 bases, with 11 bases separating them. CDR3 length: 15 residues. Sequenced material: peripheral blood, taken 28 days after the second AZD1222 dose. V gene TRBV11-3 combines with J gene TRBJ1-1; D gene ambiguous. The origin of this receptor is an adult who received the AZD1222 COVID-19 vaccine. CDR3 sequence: CASSLGKGLNTEAFF. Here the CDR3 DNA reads TGTGCCAGCAGCTTGGGAAAAGGCTTGAACACTGAAGCTTTCTTT. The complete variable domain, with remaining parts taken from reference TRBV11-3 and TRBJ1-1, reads EAGVVQSPRYKIIEKKQPVAFWCNPISGHNTLYWYLQNLGQGPELLIRYENEEAVDDSQLPKDRFSAERLKGVDSTLKIQPAELGDSAVYLCASSLGKGLNTEAFFGQGTRLTVV.